What follows is one T cell receptor (beta chain) and its context. These data belong to a study of blood T cell repertoires in COVID-19. This CDR3 region has 14 residues. The ends were cut back, 4 bases at V and 2 bases at J, with 12 bases in the middle. Germline V CDR1 and CDR2: PRHDT, FYEKMQ (reference sequence). Per the study methods: How many nucleated cells were present was estimated from reference gene primer amplification. The table came from immunoSEQ multiplex PCR; TCRdb's copy has only in-frame clones and leaves some out. The V and J calls and clone size are taken from that table; D and trimming were inferred from the DNA. This sample has fewer than 250,000 clones, with 90% to 95% found just once.

Input material: peripheral blood. This sequence was found in a man aged 60-69 years with COVID-19, enrolled during active disease. This chain uses TRBV13 with TRBJ2-7, with D maybe TRBD2 (6 bases). CDR3 coding DNA: TGTGCCAGCAGCTCTTTAGCGGCGGCCTACGAGCAGTACTTC. Translated, it gives CASSSLAAAYEQYF.